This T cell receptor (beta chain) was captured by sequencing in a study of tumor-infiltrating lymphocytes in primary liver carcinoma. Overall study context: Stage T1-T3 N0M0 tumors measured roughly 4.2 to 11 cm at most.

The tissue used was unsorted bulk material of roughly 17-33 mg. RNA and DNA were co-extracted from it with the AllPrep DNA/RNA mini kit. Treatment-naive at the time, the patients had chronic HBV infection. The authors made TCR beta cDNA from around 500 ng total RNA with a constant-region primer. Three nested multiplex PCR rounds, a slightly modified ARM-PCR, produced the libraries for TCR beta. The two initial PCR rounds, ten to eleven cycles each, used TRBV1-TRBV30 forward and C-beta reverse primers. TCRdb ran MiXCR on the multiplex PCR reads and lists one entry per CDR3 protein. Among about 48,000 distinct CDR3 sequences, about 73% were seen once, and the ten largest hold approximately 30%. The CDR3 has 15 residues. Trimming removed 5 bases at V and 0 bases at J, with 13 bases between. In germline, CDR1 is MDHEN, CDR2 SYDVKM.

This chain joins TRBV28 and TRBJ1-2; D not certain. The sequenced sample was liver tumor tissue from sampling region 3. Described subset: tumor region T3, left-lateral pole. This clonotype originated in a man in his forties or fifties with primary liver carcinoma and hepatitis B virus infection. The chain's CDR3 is CASSPLRSANYGYTF. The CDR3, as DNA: TGTGCCAGCAGTCCCCTGCGGAGTGCTAACTATGGCTACACCTTC.